In this sample, the clone carrying this T cell receptor (beta chain) turned up many times. Its specificity is not known. The data are from a study of identical twins. Points from the study as a whole: The more abundant beta clonotypes in cord blood had fewer insertions, and memory repertoires did not show this.

TCRdb ran MiXCR on the 5' RACE reads and lists one entry per CDR3 protein. The table includes 280,000 or so distinct CDR3 sequences, roughly 8.6% detected once. From germline, CDR1 is SGHDT and CDR2 YYEEEE. Trimming shortened V by 4 bases and J by 2 bases, and 16 bases separated the two germline ends. The CDR3 length is 16 residues. Donors uniformly comprised healthy Caucasians. This same sample was also part of a study on yellow fever vaccine responses in identical twins.

The sample was memory (CD45RO+) T cells sorted from blood. V and J are TRBV5-6 and TRBJ2-4, with no clear D. The source of this sequence is a woman in her late teens or twenties in good health. The CDR3 coding sequence is TGTGCCAGCAGCCGTCTTTGGGGTGAGACCAAAAACATTCAGTACTTC. Its translation is CASSRLWGETKNIQYF.